The 19 T cell receptor beta chains in this list originate from one sample, sequenced in a study of OX40 agonist ivuxolimab in advanced cancers. The data were produced by immunoSEQ multiplex PCR, yet TCRdb's version contains in-frame clones alone and is incomplete. In the table there are about 59,000 clones, more than 75% of which are singletons. The sequenced sample was CD4+ or CD8+ T cells sorted from blood, obtained in a trial of the OX40 agonist ivuxolimab. Receptors were obtained from an adult with an advanced solid tumor such as melanoma, head and neck, liver or kidney cancer.

The chain links TRBV5-1 to TRBJ2-7; 9 bases match TRBD1. Germline V CDR1 and CDR2: SGHRS, YFSETQ. The junction had 6 bases not matched to a gene; V was cut back by 0 bases and J by 2 bases. This CDR3 spans 16 amino acids. The DNA of the CDR3 is TGCGCCAGCAGCTTGGCCCGTGGGACAGGGACCTACGAGCAGTACTTC. This sequence encodes CASSLARGTGTYEQYF.

The genes are TRBV6-4 and TRBJ2-7; perhaps TRBD2 as D (6 bases). Germline-derived CDR1 and CDR2 are MRHNA and SNTAGT. V was cut by 4 bases and J by 3 bases, with 22 bases left in between. CDR3 size: 17 residues. The CDR3 spells CASSARPVGGLLYEQYF. CDR3 in DNA: TGTGCCAGCAGTGCTCGCCCCGTGGGGGGACTTCTCTACGAGCAGTACTTC.

This clone was found once. The V and J genes are TRBV18 and TRBJ1-3; tentative D call: TRBD1 (5 bases). This CDR3 comprises 15 residues. Trimming took 2 bases from V and 1 from J, leaving 9 bases between them. The germline CDR1 and CDR2 sequences are KGHSH and LQKENI. This CDR3 reads CASSPRGDSGNTIYF. CDR3 nucleotide sequence: TGTGCCAGCTCACCAAGAGGGGATTCTGGAAACACCATATATTTT. Based on the CDR3 plus reference TRBV18 and TRBJ1-3, the full variable domain is NAGVMQNPRHLVRRRGQEARLRCSPMKGHSHVYWYRQLPEEGLKFMVYLQKENIIDESGMPKERFSAEFPKEGPSILRIQQVVRGDSAAYFCASSPRGDSGNTIYFGEGSWLTVV.

The chain joins TRBV7-2 to TRBJ2-7, with 8 positions matching TRBD1. This CDR3 contains 13 residues. Germline CDR1 and CDR2: SGHTA and FQGNSA. V trimming: 3 bases; J trimming: 6 bases; junction bases outside the gene matches: 4. CDR3: CASSLQGAGEQYF. The DNA for the CDR3 is TGTGCCAGCAGCTTGCAGGGGGCGGGCGAGCAGTACTTC.

The rearrangement uses TRBV2 and TRBJ1-1; D might be TRBD1 (5 bases). The CDR3 is made up of 13 amino acids. Per germline, CDR1 SNHLY and CDR2 FYNNEI. V was clipped by 5 bases and J by 1 base, with 8 bases between them. The CDR3 region has the DNA TGTGCCAGCAGTTGGGACGGGAACACTGAAGCTTTCTTT. Protein: CASSWDGNTEAFF.

The chain is built from TRBV10-3 and TRBJ2-2; TRBD1 aligns across 7 bases. Germline loops: CDR1 ENHRY, CDR2 SYGVKD. This CDR3 has 14 residues. The ends lost 0 bases at V and 11 bases at J; junction bases unmatched: 6. The CDR3 spells CAISESQDRRELFF. DNA of the CDR3: TGTGCCATCAGTGAGTCGCAGGACAGGCGCGAGCTGTTTTTT.

This clone was recorded once. The chain employs TRBV11-2 and TRBJ1-2; weak D call: TRBD1 (5 bases). Trimming cost V 5 bases and J 4 bases, with 11 bases left between them. Germline CDR1 and CDR2: SGHAT and FQNNGV. The CDR3 consists of 13 residues. This chain's CDR3 is CASSQGRFYGYTF. Here the CDR3 DNA reads TGTGCCAGCAGCCAGGGCCGATTCTATGGCTACACCTTC. The full variable domain, with the rest looked up from reference TRBV11-2 and TRBJ1-2, is EAGVAQSPRYKIIEKRQSVAFWCNPISGHATLYWYQQILGQGPKLLIQFQNNGVVDDSQLPKDRFSAERLKGVDSTLKIQPAKLEDSAVYLCASSQGRFYGYTFGSGTRLTVV.

The rearrangement uses TRBV7-8 and TRBJ2-2; D uncertain. The CDR3 has 17 residues. Germline lookup yields CDR1 SGHVS and CDR2 FQNEAQ. V was trimmed by 2 bases and J by 0 bases, leaving 13 bases between them. DNA of the CDR3: TGTGCCAGCAGCTTAACATTTGGCACGCCGAACACCGGGGAGCTGTTTTTT. Translated, it gives CASSLTFGTPNTGELFF.

J is TRBJ2-2 and V is TRBV7-2; either TRBD1 or TRBD2 may supply D (5 bases each). Trimming removed 5 bases from V and 2 bases from J, with 18 bases in between. The CDR3 consists of 17 residues. CDR1 is SGHTA, CDR2 FQGNSA, per germline. Here the CDR3 reads CASSIPAGTANTGELFF. As DNA, the CDR3 is TGTGCCAGCAGCATACCCGCCGGGACCGCTAACACCGGGGAGCTGTTTTTT.

The J gene is TRBJ1-4, the V gene TRBV2; no clear D. The V and J ends lost 7 bases and 8 bases respectively, with 17 bases between them. The CDR3 length is 14 residues. The germline gives CDR1 SNHLY, CDR2 FYNNEI. The CDR3 sequence: CASMDRERGEKLFF. DNA of the CDR3: TGTGCCAGCATGGACCGGGAACGGGGAGAAAAACTGTTTTTT.

The chain couples TRBV28 to TRBJ2-1, with 10 positions matching TRBD1. Per the germline V gene, CDR1 is MDHEN and CDR2 is SYDVKM. V shed 4 bases and J 12 bases; nucleotides not matched to a gene: 9. The CDR3 runs 14 residues. Written as DNA, the CDR3 is TGTGCCAGCAGTTCCGGACAGGGGGGCGTGTGGCAGTTCTTC. Residues: CASSSGQGGVWQFF.

The chain combines TRBV30 with TRBJ1-3; a weak D match, TRBD1 (5 bases). V gave up 8 bases and J gave up 3 bases, with 11 bases separating them. The CDR3 contains 12 residues. Germline CDR1 is GTSNPN and CDR2 is SVGIG (reference sequence). The CDR3 nucleotides are TGTGCCCGAAAGACAGATGGAAACACCATATATTTT. Its translation: CARKTDGNTIYF.

The CDR3, as DNA: TGTGCCAGCAGCGTAGCCCCTGACAGGGTTGATTCACCCCTCCACTTT. Translating gives CASSVAPDRVDSPLHF. The chain carries TRBV9 and TRBJ1-6; TRBD1 matches 7 bases. Germline V gene sequence: CDR1 SGDLS, CDR2 YYNGEE. V was pared by 0 bases and J by 8 bases, with 8 bases of the junction left unmatched. The CDR3 runs to 16 residues. Using reference TRBV9 and TRBJ1-6 for the parts outside the CDR3, the full variable domain is DSGVTQTPKHLITATGQRVTLRCSPRSGDLSVYWYQQSLDQGLQFLIQYYNGEERAKGNILERFSAQQFPDLHSELNLSSLELGDSALYFCASSVAPDRVDSPLHFGNGTRLTVT.

The chain is built from TRBV7-2 and TRBJ1-1, with no clear D. CDR3 length: 15 amino acids. CDR1 and CDR2 from the germline V gene are SGHTA and FQGNSA. Trimming left V 7 bases short and J 2 bases short, with 17 bases between. In DNA form, the CDR3 reads TGTGCCAGCAAGACCAGAACAAACAGCAACACTGAAGCTTTCTTT. Its protein product is CASKTRTNSNTEAFF.

The chain employs TRBV7-2 and TRBJ2-5; no clear D. Germline V gene data show CDR1 as SGHTA and CDR2 as FQGNSA. V lost 1 base and J lost 5, with 5 bases in between. The CDR3 runs to 12 residues. The chain's CDR3 is CASSLVGETQYF. CDR3 DNA sequence: TGTGCCAGCAGCTTAGTCGGGGAGACCCAGTACTTC.

The V gene is TRBV6-6, the J gene TRBJ2-2, with D hard to call. Deletions cut 6 bases from V and 4 bases from J, with 12 bases between. The CDR3 spans 14 residues. Germline V gene sequence: CDR1 MNHNY, CDR2 SVGAGI (reference sequence). The CDR3 DNA reads as TGTGCCAGCAGACCTGGACGGCTCACCGGGGAGCTGTTTTTT. Translated, it gives CASRPGRLTGELFF.

This clone was counted a single time. The chain joins TRBV5-1 to TRBJ2-1; TRBD2 matches 9 bases. From germline, CDR1 is SGHRS and CDR2 YFSETQ. With 0 bases clipped from V and 3 bases from J, the junction kept 4 bases outside the gene matches. This CDR3 spans 16 amino acids. The CDR3 sequence is CASSLEGLANYNEQFF. The CDR3 region has the DNA TGCGCCAGCAGCTTGGAAGGACTAGCGAACTACAATGAGCAGTTCTTC.

This chain joins TRBV10-3 and TRBJ1-5; D unclear. V lost 6 bases and J 0 bases, leaving 6 bases between the germline ends. Germline V gene lookup returns CDR1 ENHRY and CDR2 SYGVKD. The CDR3 covers 13 residues. The CDR3: CAIRRDSNQPQHF. For the CDR3, the DNA is TGTGCCATCAGACGGGATAGCAATCAGCCCCAGCATTTT.

The chain links TRBV30 to TRBJ2-3, with D tentatively TRBD2 (6 bases). CDR3 size: 16 residues. Between the trimmed V and J ends, which lost 4 bases and 0 bases, there was a span of 17 bases. Germline loops: CDR1 GTSNPN, CDR2 SVGIG (reference sequence). The CDR3 sequence is CAWTPLGRGSTDTQYF. The CDR3 nucleotides read TGTGCCTGGACCCCCCTGGGGCGGGGAAGCACAGATACGCAGTATTTT.